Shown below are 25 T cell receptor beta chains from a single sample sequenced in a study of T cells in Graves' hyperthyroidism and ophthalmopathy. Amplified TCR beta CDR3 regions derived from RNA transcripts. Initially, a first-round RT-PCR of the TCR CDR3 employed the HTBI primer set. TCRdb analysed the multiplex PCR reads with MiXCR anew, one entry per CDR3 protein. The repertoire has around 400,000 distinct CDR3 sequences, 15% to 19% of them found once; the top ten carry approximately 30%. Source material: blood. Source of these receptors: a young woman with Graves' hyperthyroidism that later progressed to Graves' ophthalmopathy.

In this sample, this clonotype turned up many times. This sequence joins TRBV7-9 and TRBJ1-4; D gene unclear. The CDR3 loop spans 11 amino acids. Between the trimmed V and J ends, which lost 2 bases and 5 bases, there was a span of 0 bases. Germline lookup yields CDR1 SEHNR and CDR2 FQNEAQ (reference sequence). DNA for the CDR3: TGTGCCAGCAGCTTAAATGAAAAACTGTTTTTT. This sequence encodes CASSLNEKLFF.

CDR3 in amino acids: CSARGQTGQGTSGRVENTGELFF. In nucleotides, the CDR3 is TGCAGTGCTAGAGGTCAAACGGGACAAGGGACTAGCGGGAGAGTGGAGAACACCGGGGAGCTGTTTTTT. The rearrangement links TRBV20-1 to TRBJ2-2; TRBD2 agrees at 14 bases. The CDR3 sequence is 23 residues long. Germline CDR1 DFQATT, CDR2 SNEGSKA (reference sequence). With V trimmed by 1 base and J by 1 base, 20 bases remained unmatched.

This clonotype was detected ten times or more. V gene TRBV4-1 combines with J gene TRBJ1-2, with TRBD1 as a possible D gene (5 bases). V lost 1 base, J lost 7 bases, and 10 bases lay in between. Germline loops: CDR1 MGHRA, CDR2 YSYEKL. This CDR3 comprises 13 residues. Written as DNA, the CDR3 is TGCGCCAGCAGCCAAGGAGGGACGGGTGGCTACACCTTC. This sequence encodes CASSQGGTGGYTF.

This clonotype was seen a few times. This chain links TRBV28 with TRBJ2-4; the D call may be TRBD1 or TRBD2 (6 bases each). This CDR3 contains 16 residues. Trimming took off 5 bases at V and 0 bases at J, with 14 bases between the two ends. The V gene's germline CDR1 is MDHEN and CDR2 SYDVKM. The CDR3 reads CASSPQQGLAKNIQYF. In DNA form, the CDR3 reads TGTGCCAGCAGTCCCCAACAGGGACTAGCCAAAAACATTCAGTACTTC.

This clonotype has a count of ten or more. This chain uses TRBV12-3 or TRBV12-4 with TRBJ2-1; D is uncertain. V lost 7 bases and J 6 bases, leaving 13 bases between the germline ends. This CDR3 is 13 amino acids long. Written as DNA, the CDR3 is TGTGCCAGCACCCTCAGCTACAGCAATGAGCAGTTCTTC. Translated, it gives CASTLSYSNEQFF.

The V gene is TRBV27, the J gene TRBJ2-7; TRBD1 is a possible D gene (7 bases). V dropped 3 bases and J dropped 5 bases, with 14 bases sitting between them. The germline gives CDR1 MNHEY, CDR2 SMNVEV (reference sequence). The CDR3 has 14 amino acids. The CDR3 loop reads CASSLVAGGNEQYF. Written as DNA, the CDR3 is TGTGCCAGCAGTTTGGTAGCAGGGGGGAACGAGCAGTACTTC.

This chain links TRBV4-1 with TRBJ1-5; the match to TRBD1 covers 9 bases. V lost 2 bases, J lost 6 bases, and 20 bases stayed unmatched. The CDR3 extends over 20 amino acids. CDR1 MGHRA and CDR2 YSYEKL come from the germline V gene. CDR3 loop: CASSQKSEGTGLSLFQPQHF. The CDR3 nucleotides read TGCGCCAGCAGCCAAAAATCCGAAGGGACAGGGTTATCTTTGTTTCAGCCCCAGCATTTT.

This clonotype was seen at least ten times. Here the CDR3 DNA reads TGTGCCAGCAGTTTTTCCGGGACAGGGTTCTACAATGAGCAGTTCTTC. Amino acids: CASSFSGTGFYNEQFF. The J gene is TRBJ2-1, the V gene TRBV12-3 or TRBV12-4; 9 positions match TRBD1. This CDR3 contains 16 residues. The trim removed 3 bases at V and 3 bases at J, leaving 6 bases unmatched.

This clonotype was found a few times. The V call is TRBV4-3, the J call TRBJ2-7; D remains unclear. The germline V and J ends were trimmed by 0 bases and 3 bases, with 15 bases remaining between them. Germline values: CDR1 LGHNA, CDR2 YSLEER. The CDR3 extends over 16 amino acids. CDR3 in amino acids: CASSQDLGRPVYEQYF. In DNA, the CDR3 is TGCGCCAGCAGCCAAGATCTTGGAAGGCCGGTCTACGAGCAGTACTTC.

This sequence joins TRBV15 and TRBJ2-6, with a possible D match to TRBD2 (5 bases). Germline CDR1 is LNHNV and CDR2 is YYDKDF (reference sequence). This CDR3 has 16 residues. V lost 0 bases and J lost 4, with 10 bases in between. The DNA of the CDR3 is TGTGCCACCAGCAGAGAGAGAGGGTCAGGGGCCAACGTCCTGACTTTC. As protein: CATSRERGSGANVLTF.

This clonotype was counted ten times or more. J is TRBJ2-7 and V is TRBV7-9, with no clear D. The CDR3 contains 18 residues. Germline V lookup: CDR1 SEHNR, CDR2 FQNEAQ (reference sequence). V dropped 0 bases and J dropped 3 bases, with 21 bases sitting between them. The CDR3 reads CASSLAPMTIGVGYEQYF. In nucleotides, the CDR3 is TGTGCCAGCAGCTTAGCCCCGATGACCATTGGGGTCGGCTACGAGCAGTACTTC.

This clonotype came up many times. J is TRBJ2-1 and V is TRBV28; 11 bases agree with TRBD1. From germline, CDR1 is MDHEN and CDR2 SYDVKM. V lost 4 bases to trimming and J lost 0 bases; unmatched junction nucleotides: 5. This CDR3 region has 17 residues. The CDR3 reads CASSSGGTGGSYNEQFF. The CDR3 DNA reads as TGTGCCAGCAGTTCTGGCGGGACAGGGGGCTCCTACAATGAGCAGTTCTTC.

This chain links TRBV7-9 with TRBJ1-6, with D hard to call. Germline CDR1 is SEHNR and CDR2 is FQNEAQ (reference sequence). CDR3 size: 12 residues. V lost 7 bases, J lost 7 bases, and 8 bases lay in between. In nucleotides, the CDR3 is TGTGCCAGCACCATAAACAATTCACCCCTCCACTTT. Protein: CASTINNSPLHF. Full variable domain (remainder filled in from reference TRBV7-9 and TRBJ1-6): DTGVSQNPRHKITKRGQNVTFRCDPISEHNRLYWYRQTLGQGPEFLTYFQNEAQLEKSRLLSDRFSAERPKGSFSTLEIQRTEQGDSAMYLCASTINNSPLHFGNGTRLTVT.

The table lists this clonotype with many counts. The CDR3 DNA reads as TGTGCCAGCAGCCAAATGTATAGCGGGAGTTCGAATGAGCAGTTCTTC. It encodes CASSQMYSGSSNEQFF. V and J are TRBV3-1 and TRBJ2-1; 9 bases fit TRBD2. Germline trimming cut 2 bases from V and 7 bases from J; bases unmatched to any gene: 9. The CDR3 sequence is 16 residues long. Germline V gene lookup returns CDR1 LGHDT and CDR2 YNNKEL (reference sequence).

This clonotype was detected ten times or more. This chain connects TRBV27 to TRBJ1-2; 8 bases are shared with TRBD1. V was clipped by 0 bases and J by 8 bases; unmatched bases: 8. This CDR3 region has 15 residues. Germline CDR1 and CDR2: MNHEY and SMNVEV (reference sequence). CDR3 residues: CASSLSGTGRGGYTF. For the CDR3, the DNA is TGTGCCAGCAGTTTATCCGGGACAGGTCGAGGGGGCTACACCTTC.

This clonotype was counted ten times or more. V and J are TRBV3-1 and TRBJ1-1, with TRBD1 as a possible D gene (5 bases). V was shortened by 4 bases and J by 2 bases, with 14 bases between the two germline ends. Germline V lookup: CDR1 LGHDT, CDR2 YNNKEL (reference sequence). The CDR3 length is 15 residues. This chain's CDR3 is CASSPWDRPNTEAFF. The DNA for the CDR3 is TGTGCCAGCAGCCCATGGGACCGTCCTAACACTGAAGCTTTCTTT.

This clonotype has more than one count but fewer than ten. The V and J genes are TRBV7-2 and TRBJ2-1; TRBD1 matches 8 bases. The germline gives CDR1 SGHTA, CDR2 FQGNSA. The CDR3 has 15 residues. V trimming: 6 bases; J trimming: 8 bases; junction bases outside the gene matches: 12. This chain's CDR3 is CASRKPGQVQHEQFF. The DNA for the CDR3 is TGTGCCAGCAGAAAACCGGGACAGGTACAGCATGAGCAGTTCTTC.

DNA for the CDR3: TGCAGCGTTGAACACACGTATGGCTACACCTTC. Translated, it gives CSVEHTYGYTF. This chain connects TRBV29-1 to TRBJ1-2; D not resolved. The CDR3 is 11 amino acids. The ends were cut back, 2 bases at V and 5 bases at J, with 6 bases in the middle. CDR1 SQVTM and CDR2 ANQGSEA come from the germline V gene. The full variable domain, in which reference TRBV29-1 and TRBJ1-2 provide the parts outside the CDR3, is SAVISQKPSRDICQRGTSLTIQCQVDSQVTMMFWYRQQPGQSLTLIATANQGSEATYESGFVIDKFPISRPNLTFSTLTVSNMSPEDSSIYLCSVEHTYGYTFGSGTRLTVV.

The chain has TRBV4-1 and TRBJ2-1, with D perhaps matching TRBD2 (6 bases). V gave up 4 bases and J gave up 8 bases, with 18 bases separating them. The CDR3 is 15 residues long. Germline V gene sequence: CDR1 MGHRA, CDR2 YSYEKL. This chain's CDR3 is CASSPTGTPFDEQFF. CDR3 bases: TGCGCCAGCAGCCCAACCGGGACTCCCTTCGATGAGCAGTTCTTC.

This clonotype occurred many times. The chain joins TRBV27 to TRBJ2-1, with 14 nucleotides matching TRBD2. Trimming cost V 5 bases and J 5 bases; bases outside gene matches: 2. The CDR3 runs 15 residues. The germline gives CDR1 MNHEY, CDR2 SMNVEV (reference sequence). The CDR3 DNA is TGTGCCAGCAGTCCGGGACTAGCGGGAGACAATGAGCAGTTCTTC. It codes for CASSPGLAGDNEQFF.

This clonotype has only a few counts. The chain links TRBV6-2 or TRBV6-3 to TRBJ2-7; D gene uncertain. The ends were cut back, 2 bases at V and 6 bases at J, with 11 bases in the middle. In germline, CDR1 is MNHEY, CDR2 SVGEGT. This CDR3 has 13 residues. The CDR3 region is CASSYGATSEQYF. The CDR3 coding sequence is TGTGCCAGCAGTTACGGCGCTACTTCCGAGCAGTACTTC.

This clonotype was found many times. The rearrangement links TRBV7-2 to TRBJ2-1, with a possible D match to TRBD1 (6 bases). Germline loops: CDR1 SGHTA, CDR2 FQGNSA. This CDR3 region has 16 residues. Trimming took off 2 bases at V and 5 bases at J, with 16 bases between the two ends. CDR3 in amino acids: CASSLLVQGIHNEQFF. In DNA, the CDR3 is TGTGCCAGCAGCTTATTAGTACAGGGTATTCACAATGAGCAGTTCTTC.

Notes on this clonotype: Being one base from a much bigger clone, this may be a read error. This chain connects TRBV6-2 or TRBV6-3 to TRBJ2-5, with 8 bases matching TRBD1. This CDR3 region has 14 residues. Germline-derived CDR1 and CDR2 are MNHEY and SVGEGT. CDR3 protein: CASKRTGQQETRYF. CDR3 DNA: TGTGCCAGCAAGAGGACAGGGCAACAAGAGACCCGGTACTTC.

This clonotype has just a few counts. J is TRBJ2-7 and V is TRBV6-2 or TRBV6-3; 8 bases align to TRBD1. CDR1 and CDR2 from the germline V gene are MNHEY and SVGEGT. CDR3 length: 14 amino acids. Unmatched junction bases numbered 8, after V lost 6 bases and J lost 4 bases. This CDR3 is CASRRQGSWYEQYF. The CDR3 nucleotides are TGTGCCAGCAGGAGACAGGGGTCGTGGTACGAGCAGTACTTC.

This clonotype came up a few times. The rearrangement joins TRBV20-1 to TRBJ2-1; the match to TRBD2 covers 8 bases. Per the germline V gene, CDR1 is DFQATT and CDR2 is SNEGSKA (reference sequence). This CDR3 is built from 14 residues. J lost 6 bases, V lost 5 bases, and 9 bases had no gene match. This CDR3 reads CSAYKAGACNEQFF. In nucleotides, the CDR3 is TGCAGTGCTTATAAAGCGGGAGCCTGCAATGAGCAGTTCTTC.